The T cell receptor (beta chain) under discussion was sequenced for a study of cytomegalovirus exposure and HLA in healthy donors. Study observations and caveats: In a later analysis, at a false discovery rate of 0.05, 16,951 TCR beta sequences were associated with HLA alleles. Indistinguishable V segments, including TRBV6-2 and TRBV6-3, were excluded.

A remark on this clone: The target antigen is unknown.

The PCR was carried out with 60 Vbeta primers and 13 Jbeta primers. Here immunoSEQ multiplex PCR was the method, and the copy in TCRdb shows in-frame clones only, minus some. The table lists about 180,000 clones, about 77% of them singletons. The CDR3 is 15 amino acids. Germline CDR1 reads SQVTM; CDR2 reads ANQGSEA. Trimming left V 2 bases short and J 2 bases short, with 13 bases between. Healthy bone marrow donors supplied every sample. Sample: PBMCs. This sequence joins TRBV29-1 and TRBJ2-1, with a weak D call TRBD2 (7 bases). This clonotype originated in a man aged 60-69 years in good health and CMV-seronegative. CDR3 loop: CSVEITGTTYNEQFF. In DNA form, the CDR3 reads TGCAGCGTTGAAATTACAGGGACTACCTACAATGAGCAGTTCTTC.